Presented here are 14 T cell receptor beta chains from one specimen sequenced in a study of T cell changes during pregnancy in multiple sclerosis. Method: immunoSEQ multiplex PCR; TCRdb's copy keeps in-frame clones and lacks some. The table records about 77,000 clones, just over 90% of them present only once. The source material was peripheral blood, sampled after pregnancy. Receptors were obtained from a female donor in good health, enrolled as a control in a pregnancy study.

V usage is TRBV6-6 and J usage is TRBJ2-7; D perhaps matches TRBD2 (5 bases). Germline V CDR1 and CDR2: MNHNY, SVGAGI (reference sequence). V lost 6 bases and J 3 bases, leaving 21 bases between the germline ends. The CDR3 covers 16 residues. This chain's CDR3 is CASRPTSLGAVYEQYF. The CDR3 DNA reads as TGTGCCAGCAGACCAACCTCCCTAGGAGCGGTCTACGAGCAGTACTTC.

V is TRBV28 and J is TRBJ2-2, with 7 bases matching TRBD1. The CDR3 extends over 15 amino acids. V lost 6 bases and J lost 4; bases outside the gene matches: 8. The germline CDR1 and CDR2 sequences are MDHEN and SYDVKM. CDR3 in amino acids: CASRIQGPTTGELFF. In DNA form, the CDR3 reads TGTGCCAGCAGAATACAGGGGCCCACCACCGGGGAGCTGTTTTTT.

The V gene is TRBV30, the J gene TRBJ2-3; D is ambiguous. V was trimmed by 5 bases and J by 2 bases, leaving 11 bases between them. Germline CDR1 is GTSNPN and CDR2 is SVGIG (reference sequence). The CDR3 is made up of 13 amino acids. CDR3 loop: CAWEAEPTDTQYF. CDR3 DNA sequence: TGTGCCTGGGAGGCGGAGCCCACAGATACGCAGTATTTT.

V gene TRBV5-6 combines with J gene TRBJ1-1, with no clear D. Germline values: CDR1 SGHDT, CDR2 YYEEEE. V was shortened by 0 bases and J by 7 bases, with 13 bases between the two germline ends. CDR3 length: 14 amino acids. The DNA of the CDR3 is TGTGCCAGCAGCTTGGGACTGAATCAAGATGAAGCTTTCTTT. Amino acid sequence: CASSLGLNQDEAFF.

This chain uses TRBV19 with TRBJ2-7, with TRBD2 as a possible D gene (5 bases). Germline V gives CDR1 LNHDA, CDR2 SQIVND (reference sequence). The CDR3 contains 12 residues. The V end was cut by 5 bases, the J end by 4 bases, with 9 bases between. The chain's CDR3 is CASSFRGYEQYF. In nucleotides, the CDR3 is TGTGCCAGTAGTTTCCGGGGATACGAGCAGTACTTC.

The DNA for the CDR3 is TGTGCCAGCAGCCACGGTCGCACCGGGGAGCTGTTTTTT. Its protein is CASSHGRTGELFF. The V call is TRBV5-6, the J call TRBJ2-2; D ambiguous. CDR1 is SGHDT, CDR2 YYEEEE, per germline. This CDR3 spans 13 amino acids. Deletions cut 4 bases from V and 4 bases from J, with 8 bases between.

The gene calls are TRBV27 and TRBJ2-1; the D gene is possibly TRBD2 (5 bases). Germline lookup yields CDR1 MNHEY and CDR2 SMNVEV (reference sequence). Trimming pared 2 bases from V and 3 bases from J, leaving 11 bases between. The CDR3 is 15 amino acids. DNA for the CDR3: TGTGCCAGCAGTTTAGTAGCGCCCCTCTACAATGAGCAGTTCTTC. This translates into CASSLVAPLYNEQFF.

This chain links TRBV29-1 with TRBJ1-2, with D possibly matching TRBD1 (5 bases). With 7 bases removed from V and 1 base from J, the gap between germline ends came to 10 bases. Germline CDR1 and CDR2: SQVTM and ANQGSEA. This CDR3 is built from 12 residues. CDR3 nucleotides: TGCAGCGCGACAGCCCTTAACTATGGCTACACCTTC. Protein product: CSATALNYGYTF.

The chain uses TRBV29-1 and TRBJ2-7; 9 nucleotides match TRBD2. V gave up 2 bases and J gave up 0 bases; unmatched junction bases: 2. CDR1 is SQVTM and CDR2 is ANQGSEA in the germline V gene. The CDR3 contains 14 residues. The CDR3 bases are TGCAGCGTTGAATATAGCGGGAGCTCCTACGAGCAGTACTTC. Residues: CSVEYSGSSYEQYF.

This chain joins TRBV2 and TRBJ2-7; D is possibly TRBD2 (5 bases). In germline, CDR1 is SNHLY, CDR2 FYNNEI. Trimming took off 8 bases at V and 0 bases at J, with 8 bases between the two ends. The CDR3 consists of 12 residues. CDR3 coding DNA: TGTGCCAGCGGGGAGAGCTCCTACGAGCAGTACTTC. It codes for CASGESSYEQYF.

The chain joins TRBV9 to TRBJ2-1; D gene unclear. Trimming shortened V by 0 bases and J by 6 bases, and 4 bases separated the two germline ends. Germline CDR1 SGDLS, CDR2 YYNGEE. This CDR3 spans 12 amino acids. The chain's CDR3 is CASSVASNEQFF. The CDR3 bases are TGTGCCAGCAGCGTAGCTTCCAATGAGCAGTTCTTC.

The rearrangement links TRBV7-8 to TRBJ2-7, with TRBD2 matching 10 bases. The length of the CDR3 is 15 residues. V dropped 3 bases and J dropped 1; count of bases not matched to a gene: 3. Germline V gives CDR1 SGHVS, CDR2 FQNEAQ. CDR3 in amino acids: CASSFGLAASYEQYF. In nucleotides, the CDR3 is TGTGCCAGCAGCTTCGGACTAGCGGCTTCCTACGAGCAGTACTTC.

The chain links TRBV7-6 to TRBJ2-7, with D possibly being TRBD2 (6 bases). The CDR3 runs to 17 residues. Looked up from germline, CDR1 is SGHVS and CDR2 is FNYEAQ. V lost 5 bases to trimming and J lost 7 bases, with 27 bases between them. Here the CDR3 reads CASSLTSNRGSAGEQYF. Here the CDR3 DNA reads TGTGCCAGCAGCCTTACTAGCAACCGGGGCTCAGCCGGGGAGCAGTACTTC.

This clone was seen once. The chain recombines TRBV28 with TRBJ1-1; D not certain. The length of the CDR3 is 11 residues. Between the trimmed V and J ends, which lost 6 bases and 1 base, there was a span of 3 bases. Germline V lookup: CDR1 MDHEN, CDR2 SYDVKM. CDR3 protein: CASRQNTEAFF. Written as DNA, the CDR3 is TGTGCCAGCAGACAGAACACTGAAGCTTTCTTT.